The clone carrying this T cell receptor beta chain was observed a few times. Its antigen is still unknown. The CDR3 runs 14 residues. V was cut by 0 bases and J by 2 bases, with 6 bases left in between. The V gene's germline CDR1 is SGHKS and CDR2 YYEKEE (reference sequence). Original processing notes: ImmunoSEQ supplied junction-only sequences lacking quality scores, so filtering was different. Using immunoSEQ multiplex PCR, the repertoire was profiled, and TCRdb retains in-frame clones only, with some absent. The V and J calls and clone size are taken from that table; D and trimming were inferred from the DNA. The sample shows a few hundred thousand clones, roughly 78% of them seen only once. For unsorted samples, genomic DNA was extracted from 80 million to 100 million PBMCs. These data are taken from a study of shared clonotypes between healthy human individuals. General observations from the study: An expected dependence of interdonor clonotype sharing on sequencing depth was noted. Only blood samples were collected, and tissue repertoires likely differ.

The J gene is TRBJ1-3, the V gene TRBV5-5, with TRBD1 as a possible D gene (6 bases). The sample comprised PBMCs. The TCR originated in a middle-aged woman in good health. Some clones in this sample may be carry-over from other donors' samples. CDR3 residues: CASSLAGAGNTIYF. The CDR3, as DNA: TGTGCCAGCAGCTTGGCAGGGGCTGGAAACACCATATATTTT.